This is a list of T cell receptor beta chains from one sample in a study of blood T cell repertoires in COVID-19. The assay was immunoSEQ multiplex PCR, and TCRdb's table has in-frame clones only and misses some. The table lists around 210,000 clones, approximately 84% of them singletons. Material: peripheral blood. Every receptor here comes from a woman at least 80 years old with COVID-19, enrolled during active disease. Both conserved end residues are part of each CDR3. A D gene is named only where the DNA matches it firmly. Not all rows give a size; the values are once, few, many and, for expanded clones, a class.

j_gene: TRBJ2-1
v_gene: TRBV3-1/TRBV3-2
abundance: NA
d_gene: NA
CDR3aa: CASSQVSGQRNEQFF
CDR3nt: TGTGCCAGCAGCCAAGTAAGCGGTCAACGGAATGAGCAGTTCTTC

j_gene: TRBJ1-6
v_gene: TRBV7-2
abundance: NA
d_gene: NA
CDR3aa: CASSLAQGNSPLHF
CDR3nt: TGTGCCAGCAGCTTAGCGCAGGGAAATTCACCCCTCCACTTT

j_gene: TRBJ1-2
v_gene: TRBV14
abundance: NA
d_gene: TRBD1
CDR3aa: CASSPLGTDYGYTF
CDR3nt: TGTGCCAGCAGCCCCCTAGGGACAGACTATGGCTACACCTTC

j_gene: TRBJ2-5
v_gene: TRBV24-1
abundance: NA
d_gene: NA
CDR3aa: CATSDPRTQETQYF
CDR3nt: TGTGCCACCAGTGATCCCCGAACACAAGAGACCCAGTACTTC

j_gene: TRBJ1-1
v_gene: TRBV6-5
abundance: NA
d_gene: NA
CDR3aa: CATKWGAEAFF
CDR3nt: TGTGCCACTAAGTGGGGAGCTGAAGCTTTCTTT

j_gene: TRBJ2-1
v_gene: TRBV7-3
abundance: few
d_gene: TRBD2
CDR3aa: CASSLRFGTSGTNEQFF
CDR3nt: TGTGCCAGCAGCTTAAGGTTTGGGACTAGCGGGACCAATGAGCAGTTCTTC

j_gene: TRBJ2-2
v_gene: TRBV5-1
abundance: NA
d_gene: TRBD2
CDR3aa: CASSLVSSGITGELFF
CDR3nt: TGCGCCAGCAGCTTGGTATCCAGCGGGATCACCGGGGAGCTGTTTTTT

j_gene: TRBJ2-3
v_gene: TRBV28
abundance: NA
d_gene: NA
CDR3aa: CASRRAVADTQYF
CDR3nt: TGTGCCAGCAGGAGGGCCGTCGCAGATACGCAGTATTTT

j_gene: TRBJ2-3
v_gene: TRBV7-9
abundance: NA
d_gene: TRBD2
CDR3aa: CASSSREDGTDTQYF
CDR3nt: TGTGCCAGCAGCTCTCGGGAGGATGGTACAGATACGCAGTATTTT

j_gene: TRBJ1-6
v_gene: TRBV6-6
abundance: NA
d_gene: TRBD1
CDR3aa: CASSWTGGLSPLHF
CDR3nt: TGTGCCAGCAGCTGGACAGGGGGCCTTTCACCCCTCCACTTT

j_gene: TRBJ1-6
v_gene: TRBV5-1
abundance: NA
d_gene: TRBD1
CDR3aa: CASSLEGQGNSPLHF
CDR3nt: TGCGCCAGCAGCTTGGAGGGACAGGGTAATTCACCCCTCCACTTT

j_gene: TRBJ1-1
v_gene: TRBV13
abundance: NA
d_gene: TRBD1
CDR3aa: CASSPAQGNVEEAFF
CDR3nt: TGTGCCAGCAGCCCAGCACAGGGGAACGTGGAGGAAGCTTTCTTT

j_gene: TRBJ2-6
v_gene: TRBV7-2
abundance: NA
d_gene: NA
CDR3aa: CASSIDSSGANVLTF
CDR3nt: TGTGCCAGCAGCATCGACAGCTCTGGGGCCAACGTCCTGACTTTC

j_gene: TRBJ2-7
v_gene: TRBV6-5
abundance: few
d_gene: TRBD2
CDR3aa: CASSPGLAVEQYF
CDR3nt: TGTGCCAGCAGCCCGGGACTAGCGGTTGAGCAGTACTTC

j_gene: TRBJ1-1
v_gene: TRBV28
abundance: NA
d_gene: NA
CDR3aa: CASISFSASSPEAFF
CDR3nt: TGTGCCAGCATTAGCTTTTCTGCCAGTTCCCCTGAAGCTTTCTTT

j_gene: TRBJ1-4
v_gene: TRBV29-1
abundance: NA
d_gene: NA
CDR3aa: CSVANRVHNEKLFF
CDR3nt: TGCAGCGTAGCAAATAGAGTTCACAATGAAAAACTGTTTTTT

j_gene: TRBJ1-1
v_gene: TRBV6-5
abundance: NA
d_gene: NA
CDR3aa: CASSTGGRRAFF
CDR3nt: TGTGCCAGCAGCACCGGGGGAAGGAGGGCTTTCTTT

j_gene: TRBJ2-2
v_gene: TRBV3-1/TRBV3-2
abundance: NA
d_gene: NA
CDR3aa: CASSQAATGLGGELFF
CDR3nt: TGTGCCAGCAGCCAGGCTGCTACAGGGCTCGGCGGGGAGCTGTTTTTT

j_gene: TRBJ2-7
v_gene: TRBV6-5
abundance: NA
d_gene: TRBD1
CDR3aa: CASRATGDRGYEQYF
CDR3nt: TGTGCCAGCAGAGCAACCGGGGACAGGGGGTACGAGCAGTACTTC

j_gene: TRBJ2-5
v_gene: TRBV12-3/TRBV12-4
abundance: NA
d_gene: TRBD2
CDR3aa: CASSTSGVETQYF
CDR3nt: TGTGCCAGCTCGACTAGCGGGGTAGAGACCCAGTACTTC

j_gene: TRBJ1-1
v_gene: TRBV5-4
abundance: NA
d_gene: NA
CDR3aa: CASSFVSQGREAFF
CDR3nt: TGTGCCAGCAGCTTTGTATCTCAGGGGCGTGAAGCTTTCTTT

j_gene: TRBJ1-1
v_gene: TRBV7-9
abundance: NA
d_gene: NA
CDR3aa: CASSFSGDSNAFF
CDR3nt: TGTGCCAGCAGCTTTAGCGGAGACAGCAACGCTTTCTTT

j_gene: TRBJ1-2
v_gene: TRBV7-9
abundance: NA
d_gene: TRBD1
CDR3aa: CASSLAGTGPANYGYTF
CDR3nt: TGTGCCAGCAGCTTAGCCGGGACAGGACCAGCTAACTATGGCTACACCTTC

j_gene: TRBJ2-7
v_gene: TRBV5-5
abundance: NA
d_gene: TRBD1
CDR3aa: CASSLGQGAEQYF
CDR3nt: TGTGCCAGCAGCTTAGGACAGGGGGCAGAGCAGTACTTC

j_gene: TRBJ1-1
v_gene: TRBV12-3/TRBV12-4
abundance: NA
d_gene: TRBD1
CDR3aa: CASSPGGYTEAFF
CDR3nt: TGTGCCAGCAGTCCAGGGGGTTACACTGAAGCTTTCTTT

j_gene: TRBJ2-5
v_gene: TRBV5-5
abundance: NA
d_gene: TRBD1
CDR3aa: CASSPGTGTQETQYF
CDR3nt: TGTGCCAGCAGCCCCGGGACAGGCACCCAAGAGACCCAGTACTTC

j_gene: TRBJ2-1
v_gene: TRBV7-3
abundance: NA
d_gene: TRBD1
CDR3aa: CASSPQGTVAEQFF
CDR3nt: TGTGCCAGCAGCCCACAGGGGACAGTCGCTGAGCAGTTCTTC

j_gene: TRBJ1-5
v_gene: TRBV9
abundance: many
d_gene: NA
CDR3aa: CASSADLGPQPQHF
CDR3nt: TGTGCCAGCAGCGCCGATTTGGGGCCTCAGCCCCAGCATTTT

j_gene: TRBJ1-2
v_gene: TRBV28
abundance: NA
d_gene: TRBD1
CDR3aa: CASSGQGGYGYTF
CDR3nt: TGTGCCAGCAGTGGACAGGGGGGCTATGGCTACACCTTC

j_gene: TRBJ2-7
v_gene: TRBV5-1
abundance: NA
d_gene: NA
CDR3aa: CASSPDSSTYEQYF
CDR3nt: TGCGCCAGCAGCCCGGACAGTTCTACCTACGAGCAGTACTTC

j_gene: TRBJ2-7
v_gene: TRBV28
abundance: NA
d_gene: NA
CDR3aa: CASVRSISTYEQYF
CDR3nt: TGTGCCAGTGTGCGGAGTATCTCTACCTACGAGCAGTACTTC

j_gene: TRBJ1-2
v_gene: TRBV4-2
abundance: NA
d_gene: TRBD1
CDR3aa: CASSPIGQGENYGYTF
CDR3nt: TGTGCCAGCAGCCCCATAGGACAGGGGGAAAACTATGGCTACACCTTC

j_gene: TRBJ2-3
v_gene: TRBV6-5
abundance: NA
d_gene: TRBD2
CDR3aa: CASTSGSGGKDTQYF
CDR3nt: TGTGCCAGCACATCAGGGAGCGGGGGGAAAGATACGCAGTATTTT

j_gene: TRBJ2-7
v_gene: TRBV5-4
abundance: NA
d_gene: NA
CDR3aa: CASSLGGQGAYEQYF
CDR3nt: TGTGCCAGCAGCTTGGGGGGTCAGGGTGCCTACGAGCAGTACTTC

j_gene: TRBJ2-3
v_gene: TRBV4-2
abundance: NA
d_gene: NA
CDR3aa: CASSQAQGDWSTDTQYF
CDR3nt: TGTGCCAGCAGCCAAGCCCAGGGGGACTGGAGCACAGATACGCAGTATTTT

j_gene: TRBJ1-1
v_gene: TRBV2
abundance: NA
d_gene: NA
CDR3aa: CASTPEGNTEAFF
CDR3nt: TGTGCCAGCACCCCGGAGGGGAACACTGAAGCTTTCTTT

j_gene: TRBJ1-5
v_gene: TRBV7-9
abundance: NA
d_gene: NA
CDR3aa: CASSQGTGNQPQHF
CDR3nt: TGTGCCAGCAGCCAAGGTACGGGGAATCAGCCCCAGCATTTT

j_gene: TRBJ2-3
v_gene: TRBV5-1
abundance: NA
d_gene: TRBD1
CDR3aa: CASSLSTGADTQYF
CDR3nt: TGCGCCAGCAGCCTCTCAACAGGGGCAGATACGCAGTATTTT

j_gene: TRBJ2-1
v_gene: TRBV10-2
abundance: NA
d_gene: NA
CDR3aa: CASSVRGNEQFF
CDR3nt: TGCGCCAGCAGCGTAAGGGGCAATGAGCAGTTCTTC

j_gene: TRBJ2-7
v_gene: TRBV2
abundance: once
d_gene: NA
CDR3aa: CASSDQGGNEQYF
CDR3nt: TGTGCCAGCAGTGATCAGGGGGGTAACGAGCAGTACTTC

j_gene: TRBJ2-1
v_gene: TRBV3-1/TRBV3-2
abundance: NA
d_gene: TRBD2
CDR3aa: CASSQELAGGEQFF
CDR3nt: TGTGCCAGCAGCCAAGAACTAGCGGGAGGTGAGCAGTTCTTC

j_gene: TRBJ1-1
v_gene: TRBV12-3/TRBV12-4
abundance: NA
d_gene: NA
CDR3aa: CASRVTLNTEAFF
CDR3nt: TGTGCCAGCAGGGTGACACTGAACACTGAAGCTTTCTTT

j_gene: TRBJ2-2
v_gene: TRBV9
abundance: NA
d_gene: NA
CDR3aa: CASSVGPSGELFF
CDR3nt: TGTGCCAGCAGCGTAGGGCCCTCAGGGGAGCTGTTTTTT

j_gene: TRBJ2-3
v_gene: TRBV5-1
abundance: NA
d_gene: TRBD2
CDR3aa: CASSRGRGSTDTQYF
CDR3nt: TGCGCCAGCAGCCGCGGGAGGGGTAGCACAGATACGCAGTATTTT

j_gene: TRBJ2-3
v_gene: TRBV5-1
abundance: NA
d_gene: NA
CDR3aa: CATHWDTRTDTQYF
CDR3nt: TGCGCCACGCATTGGGACACACGCACAGATACGCAGTATTTT

j_gene: TRBJ2-7
v_gene: TRBV4-2
abundance: once
d_gene: TRBD2
CDR3aa: CASSQEDLAGHYEQYF
CDR3nt: TGTGCCAGCAGCCAAGAAGACTTAGCGGGCCACTACGAGCAGTACTTC

j_gene: TRBJ1-1
v_gene: TRBV4-1
abundance: few
d_gene: NA
CDR3aa: CASRPLTGNTEAFF
CDR3nt: TGCGCCAGCAGACCCCTGACAGGGAACACTGAAGCTTTCTTT

j_gene: TRBJ1-5
v_gene: TRBV4-1
abundance: NA
d_gene: TRBD1
CDR3aa: CASSPMQQGNQPQHF
CDR3nt: TGCGCCAGCAGCCCAATGCAACAGGGGAATCAGCCCCAGCATTTT

j_gene: TRBJ2-5
v_gene: TRBV6-4
abundance: NA
d_gene: TRBD1
CDR3aa: CASSHNRGETQYF
CDR3nt: TGTGCCAGCAGCCATAACAGGGGCGAGACCCAGTACTTC

j_gene: TRBJ1-1
v_gene: TRBV5-1
abundance: NA
d_gene: TRBD1
CDR3aa: CASSQTGGAANTEAFF
CDR3nt: TGCGCCAGCAGCCAAACAGGGGGCGCAGCGAACACTGAAGCTTTCTTT

j_gene: TRBJ1-2
v_gene: TRBV7-6
abundance: NA
d_gene: TRBD1
CDR3aa: CASSQGDYGYTF
CDR3nt: TGTGCCAGCAGCCAGGGGGACTATGGCTACACCTTC

j_gene: TRBJ1-6
v_gene: TRBV19
abundance: NA
d_gene: NA
CDR3aa: CASGAIGNNSPLHF
CDR3nt: TGTGCCAGTGGGGCAATTGGGAATAATTCACCCCTCCACTTT

j_gene: TRBJ2-5
v_gene: TRBV5-1
abundance: NA
d_gene: TRBD1
CDR3aa: CASSLTTGGAGETQYF
CDR3nt: TGCGCCAGCAGCTTAACTACAGGGGGCGCGGGAGAGACCCAGTACTTC

j_gene: TRBJ1-6
v_gene: TRBV7-9
abundance: NA
d_gene: NA
CDR3aa: CASRPEGDSPLHF
CDR3nt: TGTGCCAGCAGGCCCGAGGGTGATTCACCCCTCCACTTT

j_gene: TRBJ1-6
v_gene: TRBV7-6
abundance: few
d_gene: NA
CDR3aa: CASSSQSSYNSPLHF
CDR3nt: TGTGCCAGCAGCTCACAGAGCTCCTATAATTCACCCCTCCACTTT

j_gene: TRBJ1-5
v_gene: TRBV3-1/TRBV3-2
abundance: NA
d_gene: TRBD1
CDR3aa: CASSPPGQMGRAQHF
CDR3nt: TGTGCCAGCAGCCCTCCGGGACAGATGGGAAGGGCCCAGCATTTT

j_gene: TRBJ2-1
v_gene: TRBV29-1
abundance: NA
d_gene: TRBD2
CDR3aa: CSVEDRRGGNEQFF
CDR3nt: TGCAGCGTTGAAGATCGACGGGGGGGCAATGAGCAGTTCTTC